Listed below are T cell receptor beta chains from one sample, sequenced in a study of cytomegalovirus exposure and HLA in healthy donors. This table comes from immunoSEQ multiplex PCR, and its TCRdb copy is limited to in-frame clones, with some not included. The listing records about 150,000 clones. Material: PBMCs. The receptor source for this set is a woman aged 50 to 65 in good health and CMV-seronegative. Both conserved end residues are part of each CDR3. The D gene is left open where the match is weak.

j_call | d_call | v_call | cdr3_aa | cdr3_nt
TRBJ1-4 | TRBD1 | TRBV13 | CASSLGRRQGTEKLFF | TGTGCCAGCAGCTTAGGCCGAAGACAGGGAACTGAAAAACTGTTTTTT
TRBJ2-3 | TRBD2 | TRBV7-9 | CASKRTSGSADTQYF | TGTGCCAGCAAGCGGACTAGCGGGAGTGCAGATACGCAGTATTTT
TRBJ2-7 | NA | TRBV19 | CASSIGRVYEQYF | TGTGCCAGTAGTATAGGAAGAGTCTACGAGCAGTACTTC
TRBJ2-3 | TRBD2 | TRBV7-9 | CASSLRLAGATDTQYF | TGTGCCAGCAGCCTAAGACTAGCGGGGGCCACAGATACGCAGTATTTT
TRBJ1-2 | NA | TRBV7-8 | CASSPVAGHGYTF | TGTGCCAGCAGCCCAGTCGCGGGGCATGGCTACACCTTC
TRBJ2-7 | NA | TRBV5-1 | CASSAGQSSYEQYF | TGCGCCAGCAGCGCCGGACAGTCCTCCTACGAGCAGTACTTC
TRBJ1-6 | NA | TRBV6-5 | CASSVNRVIGSPLHF | TGTGCCAGCAGTGTCAACAGGGTGATTGGTTCACCCCTCCACTTT
TRBJ2-7 | TRBD1 | TRBV28 | CASSATGGRSYEQYF | TGTGCCAGCAGTGCGACAGGGGGCAGGTCCTACGAGCAGTACTTC
TRBJ2-3 | TRBD2 | TRBV7-3 | CASSLRRGRVADTQYF | TGTGCCAGCAGCTTAAGGAGAGGGAGGGTGGCAGATACGCAGTATTTT
TRBJ2-4 | TRBD2 | TRBV18 | CASSSTGAGALTLAKNIQYF | TGTGCCAGCTCTTCAACCGGGGCGGGAGCGCTCACTTTAGCCAAAAACATTCAGTACTTC
TRBJ2-1 | TRBD2 | TRBV4-2 | CASTTGLAHHNEQFF | TGTGCCAGCACCACTGGACTAGCACACCACAATGAGCAGTTCTTC
TRBJ2-7 | TRBD1 | TRBV5-8 | CASSLDGTGGGEQYF | TGTGCCAGCAGCTTGGATGGGACAGGGGGCGGGGAGCAGTACTTC
TRBJ2-7 | TRBD2 | TRBV5-4 | CASSSTPTLAGVYEQYF | TGTGCCAGCAGCTCCACCCCAACGTTAGCGGGAGTCTACGAGCAGTACTTC
TRBJ2-2 | TRBD1 | TRBV5-1 | CASSPQGQGNTGELFF | TGCGCCAGCAGCCCGCAGGGACAGGGTAACACCGGGGAGCTGTTTTTT
TRBJ2-7 | TRBD2 | TRBV19 | CASSISAGESYEQYF | TGTGCCAGTAGTATATCAGCGGGGGAGTCCTACGAGCAGTACTTC
TRBJ2-3 | NA | TRBV6-1 | CASSATGRTDTQYF | TGTGCCAGCAGTGCAACAGGGCGGACAGATACGCAGTATTTT
TRBJ1-6 | NA | TRBV4-1 | CASSQGQGDSPLHF | TGCGCCAGCAGCCAAGGGCAGGGCGATTCACCCCTCCACTTT
TRBJ2-3 | NA | TRBV5-1 | CASSTSPGDTQYF | TGCGCCAGCAGCACCAGCCCCGGGGATACGCAGTATTTT
TRBJ1-4 | NA | TRBV9 | CASSVGSGREEKLFF | TGTGCCAGCAGCGTAGGTTCAGGGCGTGAAGAAAAACTGTTTTTT
TRBJ2-3 | TRBD2 | TRBV5-1 | CASSPTSSGRGTDTQYF | TGCGCCAGCAGCCCCACGTCTAGCGGGAGGGGCACAGATACGCAGTATTTT
TRBJ2-2 | TRBD1 | TRBV19 | CASSKNGARGQVTGELFF | TGTGCCAGTAGCAAAAACGGGGCTAGGGGGCAGGTCACCGGGGAGCTGTTTTTT
TRBJ2-3 | TRBD2 | TRBV4-2 | CASSQDDLAGGPGTQYF | TGTGCCAGCAGCCAAGATGATCTAGCGGGGGGGCCAGGTACGCAGTATTTT
TRBJ2-5 | TRBD1 | TRBV15 | CATSVAAGTGQETQYF | TGTGCCACCAGCGTCGCGGCCGGGACAGGACAAGAGACCCAGTACTTC
TRBJ1-5 | NA | TRBV19 | CASSIRYNQPQHF | TGTGCCAGTAGTATCCGGTACAATCAGCCCCAGCATTTT
TRBJ1-5 | TRBD1 | TRBV28 | CASGERDRGGFQPQHF | TGTGCCAGCGGAGAAAGGGACAGGGGAGGGTTTCAGCCCCAGCATTTT
TRBJ1-2 | TRBD1 | TRBV5-6 | CASSQDRYGYTF | TGTGCCAGCAGCCAGGACAGGTATGGCTACACCTTC
TRBJ2-4 | TRBD2 | TRBV5-1 | CASSSGGGRNIQYF | TGCGCCAGCAGCTCCGGGGGGGGCAGAAACATTCAGTACTTC
TRBJ1-5 | TRBD1 | TRBV28 | CASRITGADQPQHF | TGTGCCAGCAGGATTACAGGGGCAGATCAGCCCCAGCATTTT
TRBJ2-5 | TRBD1 | TRBV29-1 | CSALSTGQETQYF | TGCAGCGCTCTCTCGACAGGGCAAGAGACCCAGTACTTC
TRBJ2-1 | NA | TRBV5-3 | CARSLRGLGLGEQFF | TGTGCCAGAAGCTTGCGAGGCCTGGGTCTGGGTGAGCAGTTCTTC
TRBJ2-5 | TRBD2 | TRBV7-8 | CASSLAGTSVETQYF | TGTGCCAGCAGCTTAGCCGGGACTAGTGTTGAGACCCAGTACTTC
TRBJ2-7 | NA | TRBV4-2 | CASSQYATRTPAYEQYF | TGTGCCAGCAGCCAATACGCTACTAGAACGCCGGCCTACGAGCAGTACTTC
TRBJ2-5 | NA | TRBV7-9 | CASTPLVRAEETQYF | TGTGCCAGCACCCCCCTCGTGAGGGCAGAAGAGACCCAGTACTTC
TRBJ2-1 | NA | TRBV9 | CASSVAGEQFF | TGTGCCAGCAGCGTAGCCGGGGAGCAGTTCTTC
TRBJ1-4 | NA | TRBV13 | CASNLAGKNEKLFF | TGTGCCAGCAACTTGGCAGGGAAGAATGAAAAACTGTTTTTT
TRBJ1-1 | NA | TRBV28 | CASSLGRKNTEAFF | TGTGCCAGCAGTTTGGGGCGGAAGAACACTGAAGCTTTCTTT
TRBJ1-1 | NA | TRBV5-1 | CASSLVQDTEAFF | TGCGCCAGCAGCTTGGTTCAGGATACTGAAGCTTTCTTT
TRBJ2-1 | TRBD2 | TRBV5-1 | CASTETLAGKNEQFF | TGCGCCAGCACAGAAACGCTAGCGGGAAAGAATGAGCAGTTCTTC
TRBJ2-2 | TRBD2 | TRBV2 | CASRLLAGGPTGELFF | TGTGCCAGCAGACTGCTAGCGGGAGGGCCGACCGGGGAGCTGTTTTTT
TRBJ2-4 | NA | TRBV5-1 | CASSSDTSGNIQYF | TGCGCCAGCAGCTCTGATACTAGTGGGAACATTCAGTACTTC
TRBJ2-5 | TRBD2 | TRBV5-6 | CASSSATSGGETQYF | TGTGCCAGCAGCTCAGCGACTAGCGGGGGAGAGACCCAGTACTTC
TRBJ1-5 | NA | TRBV6-1 | CASSLDSLARQPQHF | TGTGCCAGCAGTCTTGACAGCCTCGCGAGGCAGCCCCAGCATTTT
TRBJ2-7 | TRBD1 | TRBV27 | CASSLSNPGQNYYEQYF | TGTGCCAGCAGTTTGAGCAATCCGGGACAGAATTATTACGAGCAGTACTTC
TRBJ1-4 | NA | TRBV6-1 | CASSERQGTNEKLFF | TGTGCCAGCAGTGAACGGCAGGGTACTAATGAAAAACTGTTTTTT
TRBJ2-5 | NA | TRBV15 | CATSRDPGGKGFETQYF | TGTGCCACCAGCAGAGATCCCGGCGGGAAGGGATTTGAGACCCAGTACTTC
TRBJ1-4 | NA | TRBV7-8 | CASSYSKLFF | TGTGCCAGCAGCTACAGCAAACTGTTTTTT
TRBJ1-3 | NA | TRBV19 | CASSPRGGAGNTIYF | TGTGCCAGTAGCCCTCGGGGGGGGGCTGGAAACACCATATATTTT
TRBJ2-7 | NA | TRBV28 | CASSPPLGGSYEQYF | TGTGCCAGCAGCCCTCCGTTGGGGGGCTCCTACGAGCAGTACTTC
TRBJ1-4 | TRBD1 | TRBV11-2 | CASSLDSGGHEKLFF | TGTGCCAGCAGCTTAGATTCAGGGGGCCATGAAAAACTGTTTTTT
TRBJ2-1 | TRBD2 | TRBV9 | CASSARLAGGNEQFF | TGTGCCAGCAGCGCACGGCTAGCGGGTGGGAATGAGCAGTTCTTC
TRBJ2-5 | TRBD1 | TRBV6-5 | CASSYSPYGTAETQYF | TGTGCCAGCAGTTACTCCCCTTACGGGACAGCGGAGACCCAGTACTTC
TRBJ1-2 | NA | TRBV7-9 | CASIPPSAVSYGYTF | TGTGCCAGCATCCCACCCTCGGCGGTCTCCTATGGCTACACCTTC
TRBJ2-7 | NA | TRBV29-1 | CSVETRVREQYF | TGCAGCGTTGAGACCAGGGTGAGGGAGCAGTACTTC
TRBJ2-2 | NA | TRBV9 | CASSVGAGNTGELFF | TGTGCCAGCAGCGTAGGGGCAGGGAACACCGGGGAGCTGTTTTTT
TRBJ2-1 | NA | TRBV30 | CAWSARGGGSHNEQFF | TGTGCCTGGAGTGCCCGGGGAGGAGGGTCCCACAATGAGCAGTTCTTC
TRBJ2-5 | NA | TRBV2 | CASSSNRGGETQYF | TGTGCCAGCAGTTCCAACAGGGGGGGAGAGACCCAGTACTTC
TRBJ2-3 | NA | TRBV11-2 | CASSFGVRGGTDTQYF | TGTGCCAGCAGCTTTGGTGTGCGAGGAGGCACAGATACGCAGTATTTT
TRBJ2-5 | NA | TRBV29-1 | CSVARGRGETQYF | TGCAGCGTTGCGAGGGGGAGGGGAGAGACCCAGTACTTC